This T cell receptor beta chain was recovered during a study of blood T cell repertoires in COVID-19. About the study: Sites in the United States, Italy and Spain provided acute and convalescent COVID-19 samples. T cells, B-cell-depleted T cells, or PBMCs supplied cDNA or gDNA.

CDR3 length: 16 residues. Germline lookup yields CDR1 SGHRS and CDR2 YFSETQ. V dropped 4 bases and J dropped 2; count of bases not matched to a gene: 8. The authors' processing: Reference gene primer amplification gave nucleated cell count estimates. The data were produced by immunoSEQ multiplex PCR, yet TCRdb's version contains in-frame clones alone and is incomplete. The V and J calls and clone size were taken over from that table, and D and trimming were inferred from the DNA. The sample gives 70,000 to 95,000 clones, about 83% of which show up once; under 30% is in the top ten. This TCR derives from a human donor in a cohort sampled during active COVID-19. The sample comprised peripheral blood. The V call is TRBV5-1, the J call TRBJ2-7; 11 bases match TRBD2. CDR3 in amino acids: CASSGESSGGTYEQYF. The CDR3 DNA follows: TGCGCCAGCAGCGGGGAGTCTAGCGGGGGGACCTACGAGCAGTACTTC.